This T cell receptor beta chain is from a study of T cells in Graves' hyperthyroidism and ophthalmopathy (dated by TCRdb to between 2017 and 2020). Context from the whole study: Peripheral blood samples were taken at the time of initial diagnosis, prior to any treatment. To identify TCR V-J signatures that set the groups apart, the researchers used a discovery cohort of 95 to 100 patients, made up of roughly 40 with Graves' ophthalmopathy and about 60 with stable Graves' hyperthyroidism. In more than five Graves' hyperthyroidism patients, the study also compared T-cell repertoires from thyroid tissue with T-cell repertoires from blood. An independent validation cohort of around 19 hyperthyroidism patients and 17 patients who later progressed to ophthalmopathy tested prospective prediction of ophthalmopathy. Following sampling, methimazole starting at 30 mg daily was given to hyperthyroidism patients, and high-dose intravenous methylprednisolone was given to ophthalmopathy patients. The 80 to 100 discovery patients were randomly divided into training and test sets at a 7:3 ratio. According to the paper, TCR Vbeta CDR3 sequencing was carried out on about 140 peripheral blood samples, which came from approximately 43 ophthalmopathy, approximately 72 hyperthyroidism and about 17 progressor patients. What the study reported, not specific to this receptor: Sample size was not statistically predetermined, and investigators were not blinded to group allocation. In validation, progression to ophthalmopathy was predicted by the model with almost 71% sensitivity and nearly 75% specificity, a median of approximately 7.1 months before onset. Most expanded thyroid clonotypes (frequency above 0.001) were also detected in blood, suggesting blood repertoires may reflect thyroid immune responses. Ophthalmopathy was separated from stable hyperthyroidism by a 13 V-J signature model, with around 88% sensitivity and around 81% specificity obtained in cross-validation and 80%/75% obtained in testing.

Graves' hyperthyroidism was defined as stable when no progression to ophthalmopathy occurred over 18 months of follow-up. Hyperthyroidism patients were newly diagnosed, with disease duration under 2 months, and aged 18 to 65 years. Exclusion was applied to patients with uncontrolled infections, other autoimmune diseases, pregnancy or lactation. Diagnoses were established on the basis of clinical symptoms, serum thyroxine and TRAb, thyroid ultrasound, and orbital computed tomography. Ficoll-Paque density gradient centrifugation was used to isolate PBMCs from about 9.4 ml of fresh peripheral blood. Total RNA was extracted using Trizol reagent, and RNA quality was assessed on an Agilent 2100 Bioanalyzer. The TCR beta CDR3 regions were amplified from the RNA transcripts. A first-round RT-PCR of the TCR CDR3 used the HTBI primer set with the Qiagen OneStep RT-PCR kit. The libraries were constructed in a second round of multiplex PCR and then size-selected and purified. Paired-end sequencing of the libraries was performed with 100 bp reads on an Illumina HiSeq2000. On the authors' methods: SOAPnuke was used to process the raw data, removing reads that contained adapters or uncalled bases, had a mean Phred below 15, or lacked an exact match to the constant primer or identifier. High-quality paired reads were merged with COPE v1.2.5, and unique nucleotide sequences were defined as clonotypes. Clonotypes were aligned to IMGT TRBV, TRBD and TRBJ reference segments using MiTCR v1.1. The analysis was restricted to V-J combinations with a frequency above 0.0001, which together covered over 99% of the repertoires. The TCS score was defined as F50 (clonal expansion) divided by E x V (chaos), with BLOSUM62-based TCRdist calculated between CDR3 peptides within each V-J. Welch's t-statistics and random forest reduced approximately 520 V-J features to fewer than 15, which were used in a naive Bayes classifier (R e1071). The public reads were quality trimmed at Q25 with fastp and then assembled into clones with MiXCR by TCRdb, keeping productive beta chains. CDR3 protein sequences are deduplicated, and each keeps its most common genes and DNA. TCRdb assigned the V and J calls; the authors' analysis was not used. In this sample the table shows hundreds of thousands of distinct CDR3 sequences, 13% to 15% of which occur a single time. The ten largest clones take up 10% of the sample.

This clonotype was observed many times. Its antigen specificity is not known. Per-nucleotide qualities are absent, and no much larger clonotype sits a single base away. The CDR3 sequence holds 12 residues, the cysteine and phenylalanine included. Left in the record is the CDR3 DNA by itself, 36 bases read in frame from the first base. V trim: 4 bases; J trim: 9 bases; unmatched bases: 6. Taken from the germline V gene (reference sequence), the CDR1 and CDR2 loops are DFQATT and SNEGSKA. This receptor was identified in a young woman with Graves' hyperthyroidism. The specimen was blood. Here the chain combines TRBV20-1 and TRBJ2-1; 7 bases in the middle match TRBD1. The CDR3 region: CSANGQAIEQFF. The DNA sequence reads TGCAGTGCTAATGGACAGGCAATTGAGCAGTTCTTC.